This T cell receptor beta chain was identified in a study of blood T cell repertoires in COVID-19. Study details: From T cells, B-cell-depleted T cells, or PBMCs came the material, which was cDNA or gDNA.

The study recruited people aged roughly 18 to 95 years across 24 US areas. Clinical history as reported by participants underpinned cohort assignment. Some clones are missing from TCRdb's copy, which holds only in-frame ones; the method was immunoSEQ multiplex PCR. The sample has approximately 220,000 clones, 75% to 90% seen once; the top ten hold around 3.5%. CDR3 length: 17 residues. The V gene end was trimmed by 5 bases and the J gene end by 2 bases; junction bases not matched to a gene: 13. The germline gives CDR1 MNHEY, CDR2 SMNVEV (reference sequence). The specimen was PBMCs or T cells enriched from blood (not recorded which). The chain is built from TRBV27 and TRBJ2-7; 9 bases are a match to TRBD1. The sequence derives from a woman aged 40 to 55 with acute COVID-19. The CDR3 sequence is CASSPIESGTGTYEQYF. In nucleotides, the CDR3 is TGTGCCAGCAGTCCGATTGAGTCCGGGACAGGGACCTACGAGCAGTACTTC.